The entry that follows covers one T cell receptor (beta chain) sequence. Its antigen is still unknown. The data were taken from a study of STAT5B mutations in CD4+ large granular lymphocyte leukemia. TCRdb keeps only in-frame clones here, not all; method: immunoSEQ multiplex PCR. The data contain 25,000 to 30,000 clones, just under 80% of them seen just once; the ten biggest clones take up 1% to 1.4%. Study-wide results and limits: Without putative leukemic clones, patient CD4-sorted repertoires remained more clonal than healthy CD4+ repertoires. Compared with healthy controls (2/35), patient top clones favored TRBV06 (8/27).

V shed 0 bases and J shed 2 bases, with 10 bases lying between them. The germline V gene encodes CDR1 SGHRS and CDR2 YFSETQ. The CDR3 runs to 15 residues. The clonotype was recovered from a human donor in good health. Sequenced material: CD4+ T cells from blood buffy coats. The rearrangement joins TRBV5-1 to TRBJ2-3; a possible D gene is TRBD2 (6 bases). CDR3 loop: CASSLGLVPTDTQYF. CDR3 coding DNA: TGCGCCAGCAGCTTGGGACTAGTTCCCACAGATACGCAGTATTTT.